The 25 T cell receptor beta chains in this list originate from one sample, sequenced in a study of control samples from healthy donors and cancer patients. This table comes from immunoSEQ multiplex PCR, and its TCRdb copy is limited to in-frame clones, with some not included. The sample holds more than 25,000 clones, 91% seen once. Sequences were obtained from PBMCs. Source of these receptors: a man over 45 with lung cancer.

The rearrangement uses TRBV7-9 and TRBJ2-5; TRBD1 matches at 10 bases. Germline V gene data show CDR1 as SEHNR and CDR2 as FQNEAQ (reference sequence). Trimming cost V 4 bases and J 2 bases; bases outside gene matches: 10. CDR3 size: 17 residues. CDR3 sequence: CASSSPRQGARQETQYF. DNA for the CDR3: TGTGCCAGCAGCTCTCCGCGACAGGGGGCACGACAAGAGACCCAGTACTTC.

The chain carries TRBV19 and TRBJ2-7; possible D gene TRBD1, 5 bases. The germline gives CDR1 LNHDA, CDR2 SQIVND (reference sequence). The CDR3 loop spans 14 amino acids. V was clipped by 5 bases and J by 6 bases, with 17 bases between them. Here the CDR3 reads CASSQQAPLGEQYF. The CDR3 coding sequence is TGTGCCAGTAGTCAACAGGCGCCCCTCGGCGAGCAGTACTTC. Based on the CDR3 plus reference TRBV19 and TRBJ2-7, the full variable domain is DGGITQSPKYLFRKEGQNVTLSCEQNLNHDAMYWYRQDPGQGLRLIYYSQIVNDFQKGDIAEGYSVSREKKESFPLTVTSAQKNPTAFYLCASSQQAPLGEQYFGPGTRLTVT.

The V call is TRBV27, the J call TRBJ2-5; no clear D gene. Germline V lookup: CDR1 MNHEY, CDR2 SMNVEV (reference sequence). The CDR3 extends over 13 amino acids. Trimming cost V 7 bases and J 5 bases, with 14 bases left between them. CDR3 sequence (DNA): TGTGCCAGCAAACCAAGCCACGTGGAGACCCAGTACTTC. This codes for CASKPSHVETQYF.

The chain employs TRBV10-3 and TRBJ2-7; no firm D call. CDR3 size: 13 residues. With 7 bases removed from V and 3 bases from J, the gap between germline ends came to 13 bases. Germline V gene data show CDR1 as ENHRY and CDR2 as SYGVKD. CDR3 region: CAIKSSVNYEQYF. The CDR3 coding sequence is TGTGCCATCAAATCAAGTGTAAACTACGAGCAGTACTTC.

This chain links TRBV6-4 with TRBJ2-3; either TRBD1 or TRBD2 may fit D (5 bases each). V was trimmed by 6 bases and J by 4 bases, leaving 14 bases between them. This CDR3 is built from 14 residues. The germline V gene has CDR1 MRHNA and CDR2 SNTAGT. The CDR3 loop is CASSRDPEADTQYF. The CDR3 DNA follows: TGTGCCAGCAGCCGGGACCCCGAGGCAGATACGCAGTATTTT.

The V call is TRBV3-1 (or the pseudogene TRBV3-2), the J call TRBJ2-5, with D perhaps TRBD1 or TRBD2 (5 bases each). The ends were cut back, 8 bases at V and 9 bases at J, with 19 bases in the middle. The CDR3 covers 13 residues. The V gene's germline CDR1 is LGHDT and CDR2 YNNKEL (reference sequence). DNA for the CDR3: TGTGCCAGCCGGCCAGCCGGGACCCTGGCCCAGTACTTC. Protein sequence: CASRPAGTLAQYF.

This clone was seen a few times. The chain carries TRBV6-5 and TRBJ2-5; weak D call: TRBD1 (5 bases). V gave up 6 bases and J gave up 1 base, with 12 bases separating them. CDR3 length: 14 amino acids. CDR1 MNHEY and CDR2 SVGAGI come from the germline V gene. CDR3 protein: CASSPLTAQETQYF. The CDR3 DNA reads as TGTGCCAGCAGCCCCCTGACAGCCCAAGAGACCCAGTACTTC.

V and J are TRBV19 and TRBJ1-1; unclear D gene. The CDR3 totals 16 residues. V lost 3 bases and J lost 1, with 15 bases in between. Looked up from germline, CDR1 is LNHDA and CDR2 is SQIVND (reference sequence). The CDR3 DNA reads as TGTGCCAGTAGTATGCGGCGCCAAATTCAGAACACTGAAGCTTTCTTT. It codes for CASSMRRQIQNTEAFF.

The rearrangement uses TRBV9 and TRBJ1-1; possible D gene TRBD1, 5 bases. This CDR3 has 13 amino acids. V lost 4 bases to trimming and J lost 4 bases, with 11 bases between them. CDR1 SGDLS and CDR2 YYNGEE come from the germline V gene. The DNA for the CDR3 is TGTGCCAGCAGCAGGGGTGACGGCACTGAAGCTTTCTTT. Translating it yields CASSRGDGTEAFF.

This chain joins TRBV27 and TRBJ2-3; D is uncertain. This CDR3 contains 16 residues. V was trimmed by 0 bases and J by 0 bases, leaving 10 bases between them. Germline loops: CDR1 MNHEY, CDR2 SMNVEV (reference sequence). The CDR3 bases are TGTGCCAGCAGTTTATCGTGGGCGGCTAGCACAGATACGCAGTATTTT. This sequence encodes CASSLSWAASTDTQYF.

The chain is built from TRBV3-1 (or the pseudogene TRBV3-2) and TRBJ2-5; 14 bases line up with TRBD2. Germline CDR1 is LGHDT and CDR2 is YNNKEL (reference sequence). CDR3 length: 18 amino acids. Trimming cost V 2 bases and J 5 bases; bases outside gene matches: 10. In DNA, the CDR3 is TGTGCCAGCAGCCAACGGACTAGCGGGGGGCCCGAGGGGGAGACCCAGTACTTC. Translated, it gives CASSQRTSGGPEGETQYF.

The V gene is TRBV6-5, the J gene TRBJ1-2; D gene uncertain. V was trimmed by 0 bases and J by 6 bases, leaving 8 bases between them. The CDR3 runs 13 residues. CDR1 is MNHEY and CDR2 is SVGAGI in the germline V gene. The CDR3 is CASSYSKGHGYTF. As DNA, the CDR3 is TGTGCCAGCAGTTACTCGAAGGGCCATGGCTACACCTTC.

This chain joins TRBV6-5 and TRBJ2-7; D call uncertain. Germline-derived CDR1 and CDR2 are MNHEY and SVGAGI. CDR3 length: 12 residues. Trimming pared 6 bases from V and 6 bases from J, leaving 12 bases between. CDR3 in DNA: TGTGCCAGCAGCCGAGACCAAACCGAGCAGTACTTC. It translates to CASSRDQTEQYF.

CDR3 sequence: CASSLTYSVQTGSYEQYF. The DNA for the CDR3 is TGCGCCAGCAGTTTAACGTACAGCGTTCAAACGGGCTCCTACGAGCAGTACTTC. The V gene is TRBV4-1, the J gene TRBJ2-7; D call uncertain. CDR3 size: 18 residues. Per the germline V gene, CDR1 is MGHRA and CDR2 is YSYEKL. V was shortened by 6 bases and J by 0 bases, with 24 bases between the two germline ends.

The CDR3 protein is CASSLGQSSYNEQFF. Here the CDR3 DNA reads TGCGCCAGCAGCTTGGGACAGAGCTCCTACAATGAGCAGTTCTTC. The V call is TRBV5-1, the J call TRBJ2-1; maybe TRBD1 (5 bases). The germline gives CDR1 SGHRS, CDR2 YFSETQ. The CDR3 loop spans 15 amino acids. V lost 0 bases to trimming and J lost 0 bases, with 7 bases between them.

This chain links TRBV24-1 with TRBJ2-2, with 7 nucleotides matching TRBD1. Germline CDR1 reads KGHDR; CDR2 reads SFDVKD. With 2 bases clipped from V and 4 bases from J, the junction kept 3 bases outside the gene matches. CDR3 length: 15 amino acids. The CDR3, as DNA: TGTGCCACCAGTGATTCCGGGACAGTCACCGGGGAGCTGTTTTTT. Translating gives CATSDSGTVTGELFF.

This rearrangement joins TRBV6-2 or TRBV6-3 to TRBJ2-5; 11 positions agree with TRBD2. Germline CDR1 reads MNHEY; CDR2 reads SVGEGT. V shed 2 bases, J shed 0 bases, and the junction held 2 bases outside the gene matches. The CDR3 length is 16 residues. CDR3 sequence reads: CASSYLTSGDQETQYF. The CDR3 DNA follows: TGTGCCAGCAGTTACCTGACTAGCGGGGACCAAGAGACCCAGTACTTC.

The V and J genes are TRBV5-4 and TRBJ1-1; TRBD1 might be the D (5 bases). The CDR3 contains 15 residues. V lost 4 bases and J 1 base, leaving 14 bases between the germline ends. CDR1 and CDR2 from the germline V gene are SGHNT and YYREEE (reference sequence). The CDR3 sequence is CASSGTGTENTEAFF. The CDR3 DNA follows: TGTGCCAGCAGCGGCACCGGGACGGAGAACACTGAAGCTTTCTTT.

This chain connects TRBV29-1 to TRBJ1-5; 9 positions agree with TRBD1. Germline V gene data show CDR1 as SQVTM and CDR2 as ANQGSEA. The CDR3 is 14 residues long. Trimming took 6 bases from V and 5 from J; bases not matched to a gene: 8. CDR3 in amino acids: CSVAGTGRDQPQHF. CDR3 in DNA: TGCAGCGTCGCCGGGACAGGGAGGGATCAGCCCCAGCATTTT.

The J gene is TRBJ1-1, the V gene TRBV19; 8 bases fit TRBD1. The CDR3 extends over 16 amino acids. The germline V gene encodes CDR1 LNHDA and CDR2 SQIVND (reference sequence). V was clipped by 6 bases and J by 5 bases; unmatched bases: 14. Here the CDR3 DNA reads TGTGCCAGTAGGCCAGGGACAGGTAAATTAGGGACTGAAGCTTTCTTT. It encodes CASRPGTGKLGTEAFF.

The CDR3 reads CASSEDRDEQYF. CDR3 DNA: TGCGCCAGCAGTGAGGACCGGGACGAGCAGTACTTC. The J gene is TRBJ2-7, the V gene TRBV10-1; no firm D call. From germline, CDR1 is WNHNN and CDR2 SYGVQD (reference sequence). The CDR3 has 12 amino acids. Trimming pared 2 bases from V and 5 bases from J, leaving 7 bases between.

This clone appeared a single time. The V and J genes are TRBV5-1 and TRBJ2-3; D uncertain. The CDR3 length is 14 residues. Deletions cut 4 bases from V and 6 bases from J, with 15 bases between. CDR1 and CDR2 (germline): SGHRS, YFSETQ. CDR3 protein: CASSTDNLRDTQYF. In DNA, the CDR3 is TGCGCCAGCAGCACTGACAACCTGCGGGATACGCAGTATTTT.

This clone has more than one count but fewer than ten. The chain couples TRBV6-5 to TRBJ1-3; D is uncertain. The germline CDR1 and CDR2 sequences are MNHEY and SVGAGI. This CDR3 contains 15 residues. Between the trimmed V and J ends, which lost 6 bases and 0 bases, there was a span of 12 bases. CDR3 in DNA: TGTGCCAGCAGCCTTGACGGGGACTCTGGAAACACCATATATTTT. Translated: CASSLDGDSGNTIYF.

The V call is TRBV11-2, the J call TRBJ2-3; D is uncertain. This CDR3 contains 15 residues. Germline values: CDR1 SGHAT, CDR2 FQNNGV. The V gene lost 0 bases and the J gene lost 6 bases, with 13 bases spanning the gap. The CDR3 DNA follows: TGTGCCAGCAGCTTAGATCTCACACGCTCCGATACGCAGTATTTT. This encodes CASSLDLTRSDTQYF.

The rearrangement uses TRBV18 and TRBJ1-6; D unclear. V gave up 0 bases and J gave up 10 bases, with 13 bases separating them. Germline V gene data show CDR1 as KGHSH and CDR2 as LQKENI. CDR3 length: 15 residues. CDR3 in amino acids: CASSPPPHSGSPLHF. The CDR3 nucleotides read TGTGCCAGCTCACCACCCCCTCACAGTGGATCACCCCTCCACTTT.